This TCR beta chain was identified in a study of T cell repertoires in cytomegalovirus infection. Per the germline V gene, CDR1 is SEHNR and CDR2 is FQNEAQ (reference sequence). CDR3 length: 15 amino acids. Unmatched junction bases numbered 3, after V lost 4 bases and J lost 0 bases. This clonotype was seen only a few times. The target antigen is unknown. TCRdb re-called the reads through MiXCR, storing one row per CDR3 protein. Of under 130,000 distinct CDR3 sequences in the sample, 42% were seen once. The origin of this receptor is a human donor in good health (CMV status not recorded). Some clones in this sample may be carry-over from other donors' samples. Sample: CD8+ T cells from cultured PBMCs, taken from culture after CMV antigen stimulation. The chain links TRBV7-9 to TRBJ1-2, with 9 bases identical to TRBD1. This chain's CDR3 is CASSSGQGSNYGYTF. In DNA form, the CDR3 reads TGTGCCAGCAGCTCGGGACAGGGATCTAACTATGGCTACACCTTC. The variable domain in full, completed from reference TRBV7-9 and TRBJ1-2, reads DTGVSQNPRHKITKRGQNVTFRCDPISEHNRLYWYRQTLGQGPEFLTYFQNEAQLEKSRLLSDRFSAERPKGSFSTLEIQRTEQGDSAMYLCASSSGQGSNYGYTFGSGTRLTVV.